This TCR beta chain was recovered during a study of CD8+CD57+ T cells in acquired aplastic anemia. Study context: Each DNA sample taken from sorted CD4+ and CD8+ cells came to 3 to 3.5 ug on average.

Notes on the study in general: A significant difference in CD8+ Simpson's diversity between patients and controls was not found. The same twenty-nine CD8+ CDR3 sequences occurred in patients and in controls.

The TCR beta profiling, which covered VDJ combination and CDR3 sequence, was carried out using genomic DNA as the template. TCRdb re-analysed the reads in MiXCR, keeping a single row per CDR3 protein. The table lists about 190,000 distinct CDR3 sequences, 55% to 70% of them singletons, with 35% to 55% in the top ten. CDR3 length: 14 residues. Trimming removed 6 bases at V and 2 bases at J, with 14 bases between. Germline-derived CDR1 and CDR2 are MNHEY and SVGAGI. Note on this clonotype: Its antigen is undetermined.

The sequence came from a human donor with severe aplastic anemia or a healthy control (not recorded which). The chain employs TRBV6-5 and TRBJ2-7; D not resolved. Source material: sorted CD4+, CD8+, or CD8+CD57+ T cells (not recorded which) from PBMCs. The DNA of the CDR3 is TGTGCCAGCAGCCGAACGTCGACCCCCTACGAGCAGTACTTC. Translating it yields CASSRTSTPYEQYF.